This T cell receptor beta chain was recovered during a study of T cells in Graves' hyperthyroidism and ophthalmopathy. Whole-study findings and limits: Blood also held most thyroid clonotypes expanded beyond 0.001.

In its sample, this clonotype was seen many times. As yet, its antigen is unknown. RNA transcripts served as the template for amplifying TCR beta CDR3 regions. RT-PCR in the first round (using the HTBI primer set) targeted the TCR CDR3. TCRdb re-analysed the multiplex PCR reads in MiXCR, keeping a single row per CDR3 protein. The sample gives about 300,000 distinct CDR3 sequences, 13% of which show up once; roughly 8% is in the top ten. With a duration under 2 months, the hyperthyroidism was newly diagnosed in patients aged 18 to 65. PBMCs were derived from around 10 ml fresh peripheral blood. Sequenced: blood. The TCR originated in a woman aged 25 to 39 with Graves' hyperthyroidism that later progressed to Graves' ophthalmopathy.

The CDR3 region is CASSPPAWAGTGELFF. CDR3 in DNA: TGTGCCAGCTCCCCTCCCGCCTGGGCGGGCACCGGGGAGCTGTTTTTT. The chain links TRBV18 to TRBJ2-2; D is perhaps TRBD2 (5 bases). This CDR3 contains 16 residues. V lost 6 bases to trimming and J lost 4 bases, with 18 bases between them. Germline loops: CDR1 KGHSH, CDR2 LQKENI.